Listed below are T cell receptor beta chains from one sample, sequenced in a study of T-cell reconstitution after alpha-beta-depleted transplantation in children. Each CDR3 protein gets one entry after TCRdb re-called the PCR reads with MiXCR. The repertoire holds some 220,000 distinct CDR3 sequences, with around 9.9% as singletons. The sequenced sample was PBMCs, obtained before TCRalphabeta/CD19-depleted stem cell transplant. Every receptor here comes from a child under two years old with acute myeloid leukemia, due to receive a stem cell transplant. Both conserved end residues are part of each CDR3. Fields, in order: D gene, clone size, V gene, J gene, CDR3 protein, CDR3 DNA. A D gene is named only where the DNA matches it firmly. Clone size, where shown, is once, few, many, or a class for clones that have expanded.

d_call: -
clone_size: many
v_call: TRBV28
j_call: TRBJ2-1
cdr3_aa: CASSFERSVGDEQFF
cdr3_nt: TGTGCCAGCAGTTTCGAGAGATCGGTGGGAGACGAGCAGTTCTTC

d_call: -
clone_size: -
v_call: TRBV6-1
j_call: TRBJ1-1
cdr3_aa: CASRRTDMNTEAFF
cdr3_nt: TGTGCCAGCAGACGGACAGATATGAACACTGAAGCTTTCTTT

d_call: -
clone_size: many
v_call: TRBV12-3/TRBV12-4
j_call: TRBJ2-1
cdr3_aa: CASSLKIGMGDYNEQFF
cdr3_nt: TGTGCCAGCAGTTTAAAGATAGGAATGGGAGACTACAATGAGCAGTTCTTC

d_call: TRBD1
clone_size: many
v_call: TRBV20-1
j_call: TRBJ2-7
cdr3_aa: CSAKGQGPYEQYF
cdr3_nt: TGCAGTGCGAAAGGACAGGGACCCTACGAGCAGTACTTC

d_call: -
clone_size: many
v_call: TRBV6-1
j_call: TRBJ2-1
cdr3_aa: CASTDLAPYNEQFF
cdr3_nt: TGTGCCAGCACTGACCTAGCCCCCTACAATGAGCAGTTCTTC

d_call: TRBD2
clone_size: -
v_call: TRBV4-2
j_call: TRBJ2-7
cdr3_aa: CASSQQLAGNEQYF
cdr3_nt: TGTGCCAGCAGCCAGCAACTAGCGGGAAACGAGCAGTACTTC

d_call: TRBD1
clone_size: many
v_call: TRBV5-5
j_call: TRBJ1-4
cdr3_aa: CASSVTGAENEKLFF
cdr3_nt: TGTGCCAGCAGCGTGACAGGGGCAGAGAATGAAAAACTGTTTTTT

d_call: -
clone_size: -
v_call: TRBV2
j_call: TRBJ1-5
cdr3_aa: CASNSGENQPQHF
cdr3_nt: TGTGCCAGCAATTCCGGGGAAAATCAGCCCCAGCATTTT

d_call: TRBD1
clone_size: many
v_call: TRBV5-5
j_call: TRBJ2-7
cdr3_aa: CASSEDRGSPFYEQYF
cdr3_nt: TGTGCCAGCAGCGAAGACAGGGGGTCACCCTTCTACGAGCAGTACTTC

d_call: TRBD1
clone_size: many
v_call: TRBV11-2
j_call: TRBJ2-1
cdr3_aa: CASSLDRGNEQFF
cdr3_nt: TGTGCCAGCAGCTTAGACAGGGGGAATGAGCAGTTCTTC